These 9 T cell receptor beta chains were sequenced from one sample in a study of T cell changes during pregnancy in multiple sclerosis. Assay: immunoSEQ multiplex PCR; the TCRdb copy retains only in-frame clones and omits some. The data hold tens of thousands of clones, with just under 90% observed a single time. The sequenced sample was CD4+ T cells from peripheral blood mononuclear cells, obtained in the first trimester of pregnancy. All receptors come from a female donor with multiple sclerosis, enrolled in a pregnancy study.

The V and J genes are TRBV7-3 and TRBJ2-1; TRBD2 aligns across 7 bases. This CDR3 contains 15 residues. Trimming at V came to 3 bases and at J to 5 bases, leaving 7 bases not matched to a gene. CDR1 and CDR2 from the germline V gene are SGHTA and FQGTGA. The CDR3 region has the DNA TGTGCCAGCAGCTTCACCGGGGGGACCCACAATGAGCAGTTCTTC. It specifies CASSFTGGTHNEQFF.

V and J are TRBV10-2 and TRBJ1-2, with D possibly matching TRBD1 (6 bases). Germline CDR1 reads WSHSY; CDR2 reads SAAADI. This CDR3 has 12 residues. V was clipped by 6 bases and J by 8 bases, with 13 bases between them. CDR3 nucleotides: TGCGCCAGCAGGACAGGAACTGACGGCTACACCTTC. Translating it yields CASRTGTDGYTF.

The CDR3 region has the DNA TGTGCCAGCAGCTTCAGGGATACAGATACGCAGTATTTT. Encoded protein: CASSFRDTDTQYF. J is TRBJ2-3 and V is TRBV7-9; TRBD1 is a possible D gene (5 bases). Deletions cut 3 bases from V and 3 bases from J, with 7 bases between. Germline CDR1 SEHNR, CDR2 FQNEAQ (reference sequence). This CDR3 region has 13 residues.

The V gene is TRBV12-5, the J gene TRBJ2-3; D gene uncertain. Germline V gene sequence: CDR1 LGHNT, CDR2 FRNRAP. V was pared by 0 bases and J by 5 bases, with 15 bases between. The CDR3 extends over 16 amino acids. The CDR3 loop is CASGLVGARIIDTQYF. CDR3 nucleotide sequence: TGTGCTAGTGGTTTGGTAGGAGCGCGAATTATAGATACGCAGTATTTT. Based on the CDR3 plus reference TRBV12-5 and TRBJ2-3, the full variable domain is DARVTQTPRHKVTEMGQEVTMRCQPILGHNTVFWYRQTMMQGLELLAYFRNRAPLDDSGMPKDRFSAEMPDATLATLKIQPSEPRDSAVYFCASGLVGARIIDTQYFGPGTRLTVL.

On this clone itself: Within the sample, other DNA sequences also encode this same CDR3. The V and J genes are TRBV6-5 and TRBJ2-2; 10 bases agree with TRBD1. Germline assignment: CDR1 MNHEY and CDR2 SVGAGI. This CDR3 spans 14 amino acids. Trimming cost V 6 bases and J 4 bases; bases outside gene matches: 2. As DNA, the CDR3 is TGTGCCAGCAGACGGACAGGGGGCACCGGGGAGCTGTTTTTT. Translation gives CASRRTGGTGELFF.

This clone has more than one count but fewer than ten. The chain combines TRBV19 with TRBJ1-2, with D unresolved. The CDR3 is 12 amino acids. CDR1 is LNHDA and CDR2 is SQIVND in the germline V gene (reference sequence). The ends were cut back, 4 bases at V and 8 bases at J, with 11 bases in the middle. The CDR3 region is CASSNPHEGYTF. CDR3 nucleotides: TGTGCCAGTAGTAACCCCCATGAGGGCTACACCTTC.

The V gene is TRBV27, the J gene TRBJ2-3; 7 nucleotides align to TRBD1. V shed 3 bases, J shed 4 bases, and the junction held 4 bases outside the gene matches. Germline lookup yields CDR1 MNHEY and CDR2 SMNVEV (reference sequence). CDR3 length equals 14 residues. CDR3 loop: CASSFEGAADTQYF. DNA of the CDR3: TGTGCCAGCAGTTTCGAGGGGGCGGCAGATACGCAGTATTTT.

The rearrangement links TRBV7-8 to TRBJ2-5; 10 bases line up with TRBD2. CDR1 and CDR2 from the germline V gene are SGHVS and FQNEAQ. The CDR3 has 15 residues. V shed 5 bases and J 5 bases; nucleotides not matched to a gene: 8. CDR3 DNA sequence: TGTGCCAGCAGCCCAAGCGGGAGGGCCCCCGAGACCCAGTACTTC. It translates to CASSPSGRAPETQYF. The whole variable domain, remainder taken from reference TRBV7-8 and TRBJ2-5, is GAGVSQSPRYKVAKRGQDVALRCDPISGHVSLFWYQQALGQGPEFLTYFQNEAQLDKSGLPSDRFFAERPEGSVSTLKIQRTQQEDSAVYLCASSPSGRAPETQYFGPGTRLLVL.

The rearrangement joins TRBV6-1 to TRBJ2-5; no clear D gene. The germline V and J ends were trimmed by 8 bases and 2 bases, with 12 bases remaining between them. The CDR3 totals 13 residues. Germline V gene lookup returns CDR1 MNHNS and CDR2 SASEGT. The CDR3 DNA follows: TGTGCCAGCGTTGCGCCTGCACAAGAGACCCAGTACTTC. Amino acids: CASVAPAQETQYF.